The following is a T cell receptor beta chain sequence with its context. Its cognate antigen is unknown. This table comes from immunoSEQ multiplex PCR, and its TCRdb copy is limited to in-frame clones, with some not included. This repertoire shows 75,000 to 90,000 clones, more than 90% found once; its top ten account for around 5.2%. The sample comes from a study of T cell responses to AZD1222 COVID-19 vaccine. For the study at large: Second-dose intervals near 4 or 12 weeks were combined. Whole-study findings and limits: At baseline, just six or seven AZD1222 recipients tested seropositive.

Germline-derived CDR1 and CDR2 are LGHNA and YSLEER. Germline trimming cut 8 bases from V and 0 bases from J; bases unmatched to any gene: 7. The CDR3 consists of 15 residues. This chain uses TRBV4-3 with TRBJ1-1, with 9 nucleotides matching TRBD1. This clonotype was sampled from an adult in good health. The specimen comprised peripheral blood, sampled on day 0 of AZD1222 vaccination. The CDR3 protein is CASWPTGGLNTEAFF. CDR3 nucleotides: TGCGCCAGCTGGCCGACAGGGGGGTTGAACACTGAAGCTTTCTTT.